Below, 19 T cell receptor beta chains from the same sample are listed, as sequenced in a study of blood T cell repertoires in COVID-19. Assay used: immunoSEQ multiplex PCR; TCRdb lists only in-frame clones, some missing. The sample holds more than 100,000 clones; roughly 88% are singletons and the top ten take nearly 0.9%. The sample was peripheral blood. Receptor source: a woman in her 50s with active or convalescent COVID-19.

The CDR3 spells CSASVAGVPDTQYF. Here the CDR3 DNA reads TGCAGTGCTAGTGTAGCGGGAGTCCCAGATACGCAGTATTTT. The V and J genes are TRBV20-1 and TRBJ2-3; 9 bases match TRBD2. The CDR3 is 14 amino acids. Germline values: CDR1 DFQATT, CDR2 SNEGSKA (reference sequence). J gave up 4 bases and V 3 bases, and 5 bases lay outside the gene matches.

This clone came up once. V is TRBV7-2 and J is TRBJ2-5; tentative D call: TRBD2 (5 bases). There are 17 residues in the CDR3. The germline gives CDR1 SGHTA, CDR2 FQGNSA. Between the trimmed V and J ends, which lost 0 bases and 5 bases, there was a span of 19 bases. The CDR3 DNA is TGTGCCAGCAGCTTAGCGGGGATTGGGGTAACGGGGGAGACCCAGTACTTC. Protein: CASSLAGIGVTGETQYF. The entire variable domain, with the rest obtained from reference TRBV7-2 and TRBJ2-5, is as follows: GAGVSQSPSNKVTEKGKDVELRCDPISGHTALYWYRQSLGQGLEFLIYFQGNSAPDKSGLPSDRFSAERTGGSVSTLTIQRTQQEDSAVYLCASSLAGIGVTGETQYFGPGTRLLVL.

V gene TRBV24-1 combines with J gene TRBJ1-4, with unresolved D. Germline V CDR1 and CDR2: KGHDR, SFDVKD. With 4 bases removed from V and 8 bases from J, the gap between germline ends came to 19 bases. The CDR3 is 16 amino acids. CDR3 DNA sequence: TGTGCCACCAGTGACCCTCTCAACGAGGGAAAAGAAAAACTGTTTTTT. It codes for CATSDPLNEGKEKLFF.

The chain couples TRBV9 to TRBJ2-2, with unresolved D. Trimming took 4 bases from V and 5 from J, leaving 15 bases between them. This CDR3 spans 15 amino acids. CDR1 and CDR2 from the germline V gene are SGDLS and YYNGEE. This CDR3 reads CASSPQQKLTGELFF. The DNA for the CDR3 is TGTGCCAGCAGCCCCCAGCAGAAACTAACCGGGGAGCTGTTTTTT.

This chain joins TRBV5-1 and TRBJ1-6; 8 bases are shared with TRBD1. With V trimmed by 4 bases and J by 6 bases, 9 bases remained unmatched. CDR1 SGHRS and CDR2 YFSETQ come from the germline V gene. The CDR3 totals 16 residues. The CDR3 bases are TGCGCCAGCAGCATCGATTACAGGGGGATTAATTCACCCCTCCACTTT. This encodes CASSIDYRGINSPLHF.

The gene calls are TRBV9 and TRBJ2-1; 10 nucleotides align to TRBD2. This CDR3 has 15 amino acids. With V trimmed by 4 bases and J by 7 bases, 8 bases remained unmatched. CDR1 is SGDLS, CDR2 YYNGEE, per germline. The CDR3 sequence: CASSPGTSDGNEQFF. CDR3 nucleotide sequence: TGTGCCAGCAGCCCCGGGACTAGCGATGGGAATGAGCAGTTCTTC.

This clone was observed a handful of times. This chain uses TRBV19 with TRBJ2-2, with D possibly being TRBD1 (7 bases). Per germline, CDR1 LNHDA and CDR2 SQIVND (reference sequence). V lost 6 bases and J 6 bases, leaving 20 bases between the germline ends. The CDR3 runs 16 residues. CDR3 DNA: TGTGCCAGTAGATCGGACCACAGGGGACTGGCCGGGGAGCTGTTTTTT. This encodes CASRSDHRGLAGELFF.

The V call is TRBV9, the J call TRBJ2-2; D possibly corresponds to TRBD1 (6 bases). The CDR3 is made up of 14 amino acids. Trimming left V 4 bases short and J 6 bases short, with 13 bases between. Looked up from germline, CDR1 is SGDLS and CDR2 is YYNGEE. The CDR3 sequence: CASSPRQAPGELFF. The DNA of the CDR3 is TGTGCCAGCAGCCCCAGACAGGCCCCCGGGGAGCTGTTTTTT. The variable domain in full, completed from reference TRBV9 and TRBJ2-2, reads DSGVTQTPKHLITATGQRVTLRCSPRSGDLSVYWYQQSLDQGLQFLIQYYNGEERAKGNILERFSAQQFPDLHSELNLSSLELGDSALYFCASSPRQAPGELFFGEGSRLTVL.

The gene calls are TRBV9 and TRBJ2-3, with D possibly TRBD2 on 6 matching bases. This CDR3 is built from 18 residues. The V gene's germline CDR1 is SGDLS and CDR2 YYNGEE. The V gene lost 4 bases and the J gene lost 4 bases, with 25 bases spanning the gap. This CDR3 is CASSNPTGVGGTADTQYF. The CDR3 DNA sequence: TGTGCCAGCAGCAACCCGACGGGGGTTGGAGGGACCGCAGATACGCAGTATTTT.

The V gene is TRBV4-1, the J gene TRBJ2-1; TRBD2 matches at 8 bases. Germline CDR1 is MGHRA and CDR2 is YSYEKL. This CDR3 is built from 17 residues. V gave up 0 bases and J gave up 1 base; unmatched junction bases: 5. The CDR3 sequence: CASSQDPPSGSYNEQFF. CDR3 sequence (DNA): TGCGCCAGCAGCCAAGATCCCCCTAGCGGGTCCTACAATGAGCAGTTCTTC.

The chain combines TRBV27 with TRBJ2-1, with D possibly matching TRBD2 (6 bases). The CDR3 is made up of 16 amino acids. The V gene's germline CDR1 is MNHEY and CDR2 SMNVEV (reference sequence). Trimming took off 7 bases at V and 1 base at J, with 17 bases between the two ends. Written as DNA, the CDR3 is TGTGCCAGCACCTCGGAGGAGGGCGGGTCCTACAATGAGCAGTTCTTC. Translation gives CASTSEEGGSYNEQFF.

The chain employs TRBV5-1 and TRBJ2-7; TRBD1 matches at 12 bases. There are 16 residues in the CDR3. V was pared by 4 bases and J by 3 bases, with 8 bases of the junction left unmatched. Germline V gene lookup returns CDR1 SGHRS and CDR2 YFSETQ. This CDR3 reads CASSVTGTGGFYEQYF. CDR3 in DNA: TGCGCCAGCAGCGTAACCGGGACAGGGGGCTTCTACGAGCAGTACTTC.

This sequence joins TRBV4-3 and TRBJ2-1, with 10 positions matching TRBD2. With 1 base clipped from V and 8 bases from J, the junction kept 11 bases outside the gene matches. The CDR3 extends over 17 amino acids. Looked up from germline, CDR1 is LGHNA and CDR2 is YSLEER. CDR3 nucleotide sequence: TGCGCCAGCAGCCAAGGGACAGCGGGAGGGCTCAGGGATGAGCAGTTCTTC. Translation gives CASSQGTAGGLRDEQFF.

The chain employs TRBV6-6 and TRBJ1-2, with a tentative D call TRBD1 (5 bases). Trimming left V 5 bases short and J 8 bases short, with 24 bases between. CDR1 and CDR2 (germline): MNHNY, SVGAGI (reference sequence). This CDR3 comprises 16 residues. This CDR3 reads CASSPTSYEGARGYTF. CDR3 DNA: TGTGCCAGCAGTCCGACAAGTTACGAAGGGGCGCGCGGCTACACCTTC.

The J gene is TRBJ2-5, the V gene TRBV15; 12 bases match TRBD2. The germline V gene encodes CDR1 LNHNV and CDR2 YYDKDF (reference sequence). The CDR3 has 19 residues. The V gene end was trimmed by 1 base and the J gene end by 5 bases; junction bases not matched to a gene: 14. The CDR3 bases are TGTGCCACCAGCAGAGCACCCAAGACTAGCGGGAGTATGCAGGAGACCCAGTACTTC. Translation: CATSRAPKTSGSMQETQYF.

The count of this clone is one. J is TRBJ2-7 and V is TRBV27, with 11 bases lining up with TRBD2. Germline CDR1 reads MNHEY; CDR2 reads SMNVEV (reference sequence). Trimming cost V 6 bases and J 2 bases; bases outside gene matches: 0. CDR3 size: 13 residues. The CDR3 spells CASRLAGAYEQYF. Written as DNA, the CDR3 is TGTGCCAGCAGACTAGCGGGAGCCTACGAGCAGTACTTC.

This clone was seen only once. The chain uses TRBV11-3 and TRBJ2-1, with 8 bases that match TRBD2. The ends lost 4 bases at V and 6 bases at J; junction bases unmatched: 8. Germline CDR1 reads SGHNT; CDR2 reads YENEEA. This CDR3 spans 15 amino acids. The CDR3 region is CASSSGASGRNEQFF. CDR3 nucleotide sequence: TGTGCCAGCAGCTCCGGCGCTAGCGGGCGCAATGAGCAGTTCTTC.

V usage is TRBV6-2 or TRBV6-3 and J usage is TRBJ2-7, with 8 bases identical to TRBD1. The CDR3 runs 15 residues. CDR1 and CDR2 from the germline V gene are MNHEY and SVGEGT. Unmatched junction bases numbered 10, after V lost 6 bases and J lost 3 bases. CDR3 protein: CASSQPWTGNYEQYF. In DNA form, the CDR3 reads TGTGCCAGCAGCCAACCCTGGACAGGGAACTACGAGCAGTACTTC.

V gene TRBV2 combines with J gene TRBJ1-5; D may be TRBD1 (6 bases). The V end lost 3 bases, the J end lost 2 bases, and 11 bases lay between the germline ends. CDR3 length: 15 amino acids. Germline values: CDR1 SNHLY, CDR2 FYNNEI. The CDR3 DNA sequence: TGTGCCAGCAGTGACTCAGGGGTCGGCAATCAGCCCCAGCATTTT. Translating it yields CASSDSGVGNQPQHF.